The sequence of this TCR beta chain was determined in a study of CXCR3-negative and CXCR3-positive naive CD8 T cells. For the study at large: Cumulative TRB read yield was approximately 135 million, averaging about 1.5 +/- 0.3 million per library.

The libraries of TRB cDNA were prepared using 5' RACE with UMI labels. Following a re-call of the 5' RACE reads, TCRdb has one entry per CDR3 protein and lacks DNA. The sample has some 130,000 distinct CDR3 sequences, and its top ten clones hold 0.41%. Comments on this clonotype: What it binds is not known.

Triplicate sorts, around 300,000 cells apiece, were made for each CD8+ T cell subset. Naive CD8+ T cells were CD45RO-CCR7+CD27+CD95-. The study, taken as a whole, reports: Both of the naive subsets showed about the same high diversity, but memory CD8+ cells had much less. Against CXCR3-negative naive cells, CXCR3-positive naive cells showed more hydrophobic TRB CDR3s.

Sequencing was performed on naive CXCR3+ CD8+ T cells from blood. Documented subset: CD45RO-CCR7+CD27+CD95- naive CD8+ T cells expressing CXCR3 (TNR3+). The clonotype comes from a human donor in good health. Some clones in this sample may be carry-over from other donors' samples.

The chain's CDR3 is CASSQSGTGERSEAFF. The chain combines TRBV23-1 with TRBJ1-1; TCRdb selects TRBD1, and the lack of DNA leaves this call unchecked. TRBV23-1 is filed as an ORF, its function uncertain. The CDR3 runs 16 residues.